The following is a T cell receptor (beta chain) sequence with its context. Antigen unknown. The data were taken from a study of T cell responses to AZD1222 COVID-19 vaccine. V lost 6 bases and J 2 bases, leaving 11 bases between the germline ends. Germline values: CDR1 MRHNA, CDR2 SNTAGT. The length of the CDR3 is 14 residues. Profiled with immunoSEQ multiplex PCR; TCRdb holds only in-frame clones, not every one. The sample has about 110,000 clones; approximately 85% are singletons. Notes on the study in general: Mapped onto spike, vaccine-associated CD4 TCRs spanned it and were dominant at 160-218 and 743-854. There were mostly white British donors and more females than males, and clonal diversity was possibly underestimated. Seropositive at baseline were only a handful of AZD1222 recipients. Compared with day 0, the breadth and depth of the Spike-specific TCR repertoire rose significantly after two doses of AZD1222.

The sample here was peripheral blood, taken on day 0 of AZD1222 vaccination. The chain uses TRBV6-4 and TRBJ2-1; D might be TRBD1 or TRBD2, each matching 5 bases. The source is an adult in good health. The CDR3 DNA reads as TGTGCCAGCAGCCGGGACGGAACCTACAATGAGCAGTTCTTC. Translation gives CASSRDGTYNEQFF.